The rows below give T cell receptor beta chains drawn from one sample of a study of blood T cell repertoires in COVID-19. Some clones are missing from TCRdb's copy, which holds only in-frame ones; the method was immunoSEQ multiplex PCR. This sample has about 180,000 clones; approximately 86% occur once, and the top ten carry roughly 1.6%. Sample: peripheral blood. These receptors all come from a woman aged 45-60 years with acute or convalescent COVID-19. The CDR3 runs from the conserved cysteine through the conserved F or W. The order of the fields is CDR3 protein, CDR3 DNA, J gene, D gene, CDR3 length, clone size, V gene. D genes are given only for firm matches. Clone sizes are given selectively: once, few, many, or a class where the clone is expanded.

CASSHGTGTNEQFF	TGTGCCAGCAGCCACGGGACAGGGACGAATGAGCAGTTCTTC	TRBJ2-1	TRBD1	14	-	TRBV6-2/TRBV6-3
CASSPLRLDASIGGELFF	TGTGCCAGCAGCCCCCTCAGACTAGACGCCTCTATAGGCGGGGAGCTGTTTTTT	TRBJ2-2	-	18	-	TRBV7-6
CASSKIRDYGYTF	TGTGCCAGCAGCAAAATCCGGGACTATGGCTACACCTTC	TRBJ1-2	-	13	-	TRBV13
CASSLDSQRNEKLFF	TGTGCCAGCAGCTTAGATAGCCAGCGTAATGAAAAACTGTTTTTT	TRBJ1-4	-	15	few	TRBV11-3
CASSHDRANYGYTF	TGTGCCAGCAGTCATGACAGGGCTAACTATGGCTACACCTTC	TRBJ1-2	TRBD1	14	-	TRBV6-6
CASSPRTSGSDEQFF	TGTGCCAGCAGCCCAAGGACTAGCGGGAGTGATGAGCAGTTCTTC	TRBJ2-1	TRBD2	15	-	TRBV7-2
CASSPGLGVRNTQYF	TGTGCCAGCAGCCCGGGACTAGGCGTAAGAAATACGCAGTATTTT	TRBJ2-3	TRBD2	15	-	TRBV11-3
CASSTWDRRSSYNEQFF	TGTGCCAGCAGCACTTGGGACAGGCGATCCTCCTACAATGAGCAGTTCTTC	TRBJ2-1	TRBD1	17	-	TRBV9
CASSGQSHTDTQYF	TGTGCCAGCAGTGGACAGTCCCACACAGATACGCAGTATTTT	TRBJ2-3	-	14	-	TRBV2
CASESDRGVVSPLHF	TGTGCCAGCGAGTCGGACAGGGGAGTCGTGTCACCCCTCCACTTT	TRBJ1-6	TRBD1	15	-	TRBV2
CASSYSGGNVNSPLHF	TGTGCCAGCAGTTACTCAGGGGGAAATGTGAATTCACCCCTCCACTTT	TRBJ1-6	-	16	-	TRBV6-6
CASSILPGLRNYEQFF	TGTGCCAGCTCAATTTTACCGGGACTAAGGAACTATGAGCAGTTCTTC	TRBJ2-1	TRBD2	16	-	TRBV18
CASRPPAVFYEQYF	TGTGCCAGCAGACCTCCCGCGGTCTTCTACGAGCAGTACTTC	TRBJ2-7	-	14	-	TRBV6-2/TRBV6-3
CASSLSRLADEKLFF	TGTGCCAGCAGTTTATCGAGACTGGCGGATGAAAAACTGTTTTTT	TRBJ1-4	-	15	-	TRBV27
CASSYGQMNEKLFF	TGTGCCAGCAGTTACGGGCAGATGAATGAAAAACTGTTTTTT	TRBJ1-4	-	14	-	TRBV6-2/TRBV6-3
CASSSIAGDTGELFF	TGCGCCAGCAGTTCAATAGCGGGGGACACCGGGGAGCTGTTTTTT	TRBJ2-2	TRBD2	15	-	TRBV5-1
CASSSVSGTEAFF	TGTGCCAGCAGCTCCGTGAGCGGGACTGAAGCTTTCTTT	TRBJ1-1	-	13	-	TRBV7-6
CASSPNGNRPYEQYF	TGCGCCAGCAGCCCCAATGGGAACAGGCCCTACGAGCAGTACTTC	TRBJ2-7	-	15	-	TRBV4-1
CASSLKSGTGTGELFF	TGTGCCAGCAGCCTAAAATCCGGGACAGGCACCGGGGAGCTGTTTTTT	TRBJ2-2	TRBD1	16	-	TRBV9
CASSYEPGLAVYEQYF	TGTGCCAGCAGTTACGAGCCGGGACTAGCGGTGTACGAGCAGTACTTC	TRBJ2-7	TRBD2	16	-	TRBV6-5
CASSPADRATGPQHF	TGTGCCAGCTCACCCGCAGACAGGGCGACGGGGCCCCAGCATTTT	TRBJ1-5	TRBD1	15	-	TRBV18
CASSLFVGTTYGYTF	TGTGCCAGCAGCTTATTCGTCGGGACAACCTATGGCTACACCTTC	TRBJ1-2	-	15	-	TRBV5-4
CASSIVRGQGVGTEAFF	TGTGCCAGTAGTATAGTTAGAGGACAGGGCGTCGGCACTGAAGCTTTCTTT	TRBJ1-1	TRBD1	17	-	TRBV19
CASSPIATSSYEQYF	TGCGCCAGCAGCCCCATAGCGACCAGCTCCTACGAGCAGTACTTC	TRBJ2-7	-	15	-	TRBV5-1
CASSAGEGTDTQYF	TGTGCCAGTAGCGCGGGAGAAGGAACAGATACGCAGTATTTT	TRBJ2-3	TRBD2	14	-	TRBV19
CASSPGQGHQPQHF	TGTGCCAGCAGCCCGGGACAGGGGCATCAGCCCCAGCATTTT	TRBJ1-5	TRBD1	14	-	TRBV2
CASSFRAGLNYGYTF	TGTGCCAGCAGCTTTAGGGCAGGGCTTAACTATGGCTACACCTTC	TRBJ1-2	-	15	-	TRBV5-6
CASSAHLAGRGYF	TGTGCCAGCAGTGCCCACTTAGCGGGCCGAGGGTACTTC	TRBJ2-7	TRBD2	13	-	TRBV27
CSVYTPGDTEAFF	TGCAGCGTCTATACACCGGGGGACACTGAAGCTTTCTTT	TRBJ1-1	-	13	-	TRBV29-1
CASSVASASYNEQFF	TGTGCCAGCAGCGTAGCCAGCGCATCCTACAATGAGCAGTTCTTC	TRBJ2-1	-	15	-	TRBV9
CAWSGSGNTIYF	TGTGCCTGGAGCGGCTCTGGAAACACCATATATTTT	TRBJ1-3	-	12	-	TRBV30
CAISEQDTYSGNTIYF	TGTGCCATCAGTGAGCAAGACACCTACTCTGGAAACACCATATATTTT	TRBJ1-3	-	16	-	TRBV10-3
CASSRGSFYEQYF	TGTGCCAGCAGTAGGGGCAGCTTCTACGAGCAGTACTTC	TRBJ2-7	-	13	-	TRBV6-6
CASSLERGGKFF	TGTGCCAGCAGCTTAGAGCGGGGTGGGAAGTTCTTC	TRBJ2-1	TRBD2	12	-	TRBV7-9
CASSLWGLNTGELFF	TGTGCCAGCAGCTTGTGGGGCCTGAACACCGGGGAGCTGTTTTTT	TRBJ2-2	-	15	-	TRBV5-6
CASSLVLKREPGELFF	TGTGCCAGCAGCTTAGTTCTCAAGCGGGAGCCCGGGGAGCTGTTTTTT	TRBJ2-2	TRBD2	16	-	TRBV7-9
CASRSSRGVITYEQYF	TGTGCCAGCAGATCCTCCCGCGGGGTAATAACCTACGAGCAGTACTTC	TRBJ2-7	-	16	-	TRBV28
CASSFTGTSGRDTQYF	TGTGCCAGCAGCTTCACCGGGACTAGCGGGAGGGATACGCAGTATTTT	TRBJ2-3	TRBD2	16	once	TRBV7-8
CASSKAGTGNEKLFF	TGTGCCAGTAGCAAGGCCGGGACAGGCAATGAAAAACTGTTTTTT	TRBJ1-4	TRBD1	15	-	TRBV19
CASSIPDRSPFNYGYTF	TGTGCCAGTAGTATTCCTGACAGGAGCCCCTTCAACTATGGCTACACCTTC	TRBJ1-2	-	17	-	TRBV19
CASSLGQEPSYGYTF	TGTGCCAGCAGCTTGGGACAGGAGCCATCCTATGGCTACACCTTC	TRBJ1-2	-	15	-	TRBV5-4
CATSVVRGDEQFF	TGTGCCACCAGTGTAGTCAGGGGCGATGAGCAGTTCTTC	TRBJ2-1	-	13	few	TRBV24-1
CASTTGGISQPQHF	TGTGCCAGTACGACAGGGGGCATCAGTCAGCCCCAGCATTTT	TRBJ1-5	TRBD1	14	-	TRBV2
CASRPATSDSYEQYF	TGCGCCAGCAGGCCTGCGACTAGCGACTCCTACGAGCAGTACTTC	TRBJ2-7	TRBD2	15	-	TRBV5-1
CASSLPNSGAPSYEQYF	TGTGCCAGCAGCTTACCGAATAGCGGGGCCCCCTCCTACGAGCAGTACTTC	TRBJ2-7	TRBD2	17	-	TRBV7-2
CATSSPYGSGETQYF	TGTGCCACCAGTTCCCCCTATGGGTCGGGAGAGACCCAGTACTTC	TRBJ2-5	-	15	-	TRBV24-1
CASRQSYGYTF	TGTGCCAGTCGACAGTCCTATGGCTACACCTTC	TRBJ1-2	-	11	-	TRBV19
CASGGQGDTGELFF	TGTGCCAGCGGCGGGCAGGGGGACACCGGGGAGCTGTTTTTT	TRBJ2-2	TRBD1	14	-	TRBV9
CASSPRQGHHQPQHF	TGTGCCAGCAGCCCAAGACAGGGCCACCATCAGCCCCAGCATTTT	TRBJ1-5	TRBD1	15	-	TRBV27
CSASPGESYNEQFF	TGCAGTGCTAGTCCCGGGGAGTCCTACAATGAGCAGTTCTTC	TRBJ2-1	-	14	-	TRBV20-1
CSVADRGLFYEQYF	TGCAGCGTTGCTGACAGGGGGCTGTTCTACGAGCAGTACTTC	TRBJ2-7	TRBD1	14	-	TRBV29-1
CATMETQYF	TGTGCCACCATGGAGACCCAGTACTTC	TRBJ2-5	-	9	-	TRBV3-1/TRBV3-2
CASSLWTSADTQYF	TGTGCCAGCAGCTTATGGACTAGCGCGGATACGCAGTATTTT	TRBJ2-3	TRBD2	14	-	TRBV5-4
CASSYKQVSEQYF	TGTGCCAGCAGTTACAAACAGGTATCCGAGCAGTACTTC	TRBJ2-7	-	13	once	TRBV6-5
CASSPEKTNTGELFF	TGCGCCAGCAGCCCCGAAAAGACAAACACCGGGGAGCTGTTTTTT	TRBJ2-2	-	15	-	TRBV5-1